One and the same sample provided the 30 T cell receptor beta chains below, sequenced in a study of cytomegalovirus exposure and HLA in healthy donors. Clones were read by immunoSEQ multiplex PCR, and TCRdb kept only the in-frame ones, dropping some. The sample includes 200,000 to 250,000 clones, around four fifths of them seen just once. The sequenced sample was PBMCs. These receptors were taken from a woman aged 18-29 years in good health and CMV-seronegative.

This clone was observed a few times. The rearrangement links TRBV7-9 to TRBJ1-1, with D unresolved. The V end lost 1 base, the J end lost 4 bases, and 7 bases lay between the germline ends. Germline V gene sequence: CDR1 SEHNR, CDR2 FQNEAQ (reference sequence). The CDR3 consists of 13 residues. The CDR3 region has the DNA TGTGCCAGCAGCTTAGGGCCGCGCACTGAAGCTTTCTTT. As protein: CASSLGPRTEAFF.

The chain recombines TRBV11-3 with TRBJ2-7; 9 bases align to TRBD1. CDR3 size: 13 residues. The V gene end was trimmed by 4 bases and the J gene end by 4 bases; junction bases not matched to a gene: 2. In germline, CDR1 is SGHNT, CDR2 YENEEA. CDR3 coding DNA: TGTGCCAGCAGCTCAGGACAGGGGTACGAGCAGTACTTC. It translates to CASSSGQGYEQYF.

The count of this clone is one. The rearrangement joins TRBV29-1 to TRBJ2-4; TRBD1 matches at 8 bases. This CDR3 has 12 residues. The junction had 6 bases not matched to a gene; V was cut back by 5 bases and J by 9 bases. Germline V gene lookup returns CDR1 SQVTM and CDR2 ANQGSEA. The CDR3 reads CSVPDRAGIQYF. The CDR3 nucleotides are TGCAGCGTTCCGGACAGGGCGGGCATTCAGTACTTC.

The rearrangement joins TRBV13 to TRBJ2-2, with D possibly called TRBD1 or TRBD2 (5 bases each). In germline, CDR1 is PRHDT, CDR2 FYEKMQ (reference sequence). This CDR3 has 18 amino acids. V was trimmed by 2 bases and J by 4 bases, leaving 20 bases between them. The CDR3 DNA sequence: TGTGCCAGCAGCTTAAGGGACCCCAGTCTTGGTTTCACCGGGGAGCTGTTTTTT. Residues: CASSLRDPSLGFTGELFF.

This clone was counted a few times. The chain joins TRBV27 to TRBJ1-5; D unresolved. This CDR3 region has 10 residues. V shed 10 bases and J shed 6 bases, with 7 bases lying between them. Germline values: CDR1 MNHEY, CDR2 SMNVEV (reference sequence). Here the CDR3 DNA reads TGTGCCACCGGCCTTCAGCCCCAGCATTTT. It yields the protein CATGLQPQHF.

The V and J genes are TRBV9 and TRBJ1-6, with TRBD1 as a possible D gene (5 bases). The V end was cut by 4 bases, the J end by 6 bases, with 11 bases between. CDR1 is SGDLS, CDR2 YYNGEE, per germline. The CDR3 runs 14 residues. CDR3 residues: CASSQGPPNSPLHF. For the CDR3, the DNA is TGTGCCAGCAGCCAGGGACCGCCTAATTCACCCCTCCACTTT.

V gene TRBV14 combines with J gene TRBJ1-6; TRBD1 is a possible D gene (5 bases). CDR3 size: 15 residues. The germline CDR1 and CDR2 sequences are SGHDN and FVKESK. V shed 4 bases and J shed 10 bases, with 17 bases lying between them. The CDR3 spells CASSPGVIGGSPLHF. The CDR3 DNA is TGTGCCAGCAGCCCGGGGGTGATCGGAGGCTCACCCCTCCACTTT.

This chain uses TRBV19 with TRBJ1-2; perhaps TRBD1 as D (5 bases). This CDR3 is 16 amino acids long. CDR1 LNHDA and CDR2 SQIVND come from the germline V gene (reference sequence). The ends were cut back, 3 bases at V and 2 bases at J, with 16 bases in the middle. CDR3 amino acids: CASSIPLGGKNYGYTF. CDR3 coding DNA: TGTGCCAGTAGTATCCCCTTGGGGGGAAAAAACTATGGCTACACCTTC.

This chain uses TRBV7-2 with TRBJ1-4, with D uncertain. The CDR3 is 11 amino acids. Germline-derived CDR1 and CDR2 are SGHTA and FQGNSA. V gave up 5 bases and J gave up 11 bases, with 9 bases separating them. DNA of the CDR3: TGTGCCAGCAGCAACTTGGAGAAACTGTTTTTT. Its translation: CASSNLEKLFF.

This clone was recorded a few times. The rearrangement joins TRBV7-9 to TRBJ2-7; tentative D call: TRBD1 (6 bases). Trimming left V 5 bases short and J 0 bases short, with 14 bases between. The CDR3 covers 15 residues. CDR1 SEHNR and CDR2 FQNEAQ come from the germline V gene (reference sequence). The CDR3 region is CASSLEQGSSYEQYF. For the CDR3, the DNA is TGTGCCAGCAGCCTTGAACAGGGCAGCTCCTACGAGCAGTACTTC.

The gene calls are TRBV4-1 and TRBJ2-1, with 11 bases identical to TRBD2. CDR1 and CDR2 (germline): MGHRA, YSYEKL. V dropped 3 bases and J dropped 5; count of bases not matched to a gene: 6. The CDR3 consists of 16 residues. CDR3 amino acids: CASSHVSGRGHNEQFF. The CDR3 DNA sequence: TGCGCCAGCAGCCATGTTAGCGGGAGGGGTCACAATGAGCAGTTCTTC.

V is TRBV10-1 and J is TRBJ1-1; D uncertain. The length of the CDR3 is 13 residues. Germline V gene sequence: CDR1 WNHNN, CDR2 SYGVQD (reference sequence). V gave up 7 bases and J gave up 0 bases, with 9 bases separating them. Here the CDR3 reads CASMSNLNTEAFF. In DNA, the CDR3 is TGCGCCAGCATGAGCAACTTGAACACTGAAGCTTTCTTT.

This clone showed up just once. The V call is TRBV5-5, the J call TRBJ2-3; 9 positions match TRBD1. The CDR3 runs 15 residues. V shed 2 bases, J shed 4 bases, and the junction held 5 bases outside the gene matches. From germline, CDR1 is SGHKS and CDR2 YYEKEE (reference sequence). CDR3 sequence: CASSLQWTGADTQYF. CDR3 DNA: TGTGCCAGCAGCTTACAATGGACAGGGGCAGATACGCAGTATTTT.

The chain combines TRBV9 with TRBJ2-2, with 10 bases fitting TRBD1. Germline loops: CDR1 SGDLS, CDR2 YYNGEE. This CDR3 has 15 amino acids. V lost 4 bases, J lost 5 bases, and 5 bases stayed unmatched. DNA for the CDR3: TGTGCCAGCAGCAGAGGGACAGGGGCGACCGGGGAGCTGTTTTTT. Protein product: CASSRGTGATGELFF.

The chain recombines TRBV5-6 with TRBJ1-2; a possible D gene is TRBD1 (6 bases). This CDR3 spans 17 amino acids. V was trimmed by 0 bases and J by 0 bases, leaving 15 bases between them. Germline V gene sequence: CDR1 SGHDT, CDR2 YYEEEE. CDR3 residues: CASSLVAGDLANYGYTF. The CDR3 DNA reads TGTGCCAGCAGCTTGGTTGCAGGGGACCTCGCTAACTATGGCTACACCTTC.

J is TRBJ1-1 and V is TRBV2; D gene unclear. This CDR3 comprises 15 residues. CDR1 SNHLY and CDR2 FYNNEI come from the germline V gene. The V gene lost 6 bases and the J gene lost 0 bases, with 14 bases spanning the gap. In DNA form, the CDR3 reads TGTGCCAGCAGCCTCGCCTATTTAATGAACACTGAAGCTTTCTTT. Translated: CASSLAYLMNTEAFF.

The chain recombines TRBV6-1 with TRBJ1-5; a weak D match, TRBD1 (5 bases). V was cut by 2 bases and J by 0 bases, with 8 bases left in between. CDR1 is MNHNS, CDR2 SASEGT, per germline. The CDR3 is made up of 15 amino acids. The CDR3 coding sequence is TGTGCCAGCAGTGAATGGGACGTTAGCAATCAGCCCCAGCATTTT. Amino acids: CASSEWDVSNQPQHF.

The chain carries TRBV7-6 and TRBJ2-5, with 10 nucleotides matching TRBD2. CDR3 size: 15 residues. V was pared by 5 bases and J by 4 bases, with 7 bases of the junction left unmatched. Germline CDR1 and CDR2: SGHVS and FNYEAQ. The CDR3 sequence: CASSAQRGGRETQYF. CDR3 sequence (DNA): TGTGCCAGCAGCGCTCAGCGGGGGGGCCGAGAGACCCAGTACTTC. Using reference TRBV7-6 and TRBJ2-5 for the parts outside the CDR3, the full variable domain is GAGVSQSPRYKVTKRGQDVALRCDPISGHVSLYWYRQALGQGPEFLTYFNYEAQQDKSGLPNDRFSAERPEGSISTLTIQRTEQRDSAMYRCASSAQRGGRETQYFGPGTRLLVL.

CDR3 DNA: TGTGCCAGCAGTGACGGGTGGGGCGATCGGGCCCAGCATTTT. It codes for CASSDGWGDRAQHF. The chain uses TRBV6-5 and TRBJ1-5; a weak D match, TRBD1 (5 bases). The CDR3 loop spans 14 amino acids. Germline V gene sequence: CDR1 MNHEY, CDR2 SVGAGI. Trimming stripped 5 bases from V and 11 bases from J, with 19 bases between.

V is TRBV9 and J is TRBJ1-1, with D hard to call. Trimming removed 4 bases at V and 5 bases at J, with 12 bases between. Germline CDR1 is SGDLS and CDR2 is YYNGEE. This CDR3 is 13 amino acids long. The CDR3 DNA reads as TGTGCCAGCAGCTCCCGGCCGGGGACTGAAGCTTTCTTT. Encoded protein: CASSSRPGTEAFF.

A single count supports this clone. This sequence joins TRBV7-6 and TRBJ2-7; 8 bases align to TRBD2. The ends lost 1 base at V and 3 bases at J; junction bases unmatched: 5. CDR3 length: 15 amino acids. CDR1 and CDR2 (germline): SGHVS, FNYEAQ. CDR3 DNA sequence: TGTGCCAGCAGCTTAGAGCGGGGGCCCCACTACGAGCAGTACTTC. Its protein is CASSLERGPHYEQYF.

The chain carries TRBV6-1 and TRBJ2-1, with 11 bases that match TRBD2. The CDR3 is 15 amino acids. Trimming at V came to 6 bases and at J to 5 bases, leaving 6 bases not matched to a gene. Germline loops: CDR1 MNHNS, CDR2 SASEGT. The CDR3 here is CASRITSGGHNEQFF. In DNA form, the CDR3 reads TGTGCCAGCAGGATTACTAGCGGGGGCCACAATGAGCAGTTCTTC.

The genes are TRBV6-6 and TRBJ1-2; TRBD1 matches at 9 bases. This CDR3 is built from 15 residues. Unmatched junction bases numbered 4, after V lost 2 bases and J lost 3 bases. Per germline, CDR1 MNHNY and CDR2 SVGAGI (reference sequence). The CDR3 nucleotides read TGTGCCAGCAGTTACGCTGACAGGGGGGACTATGGCTACACCTTC. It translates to CASSYADRGDYGYTF.

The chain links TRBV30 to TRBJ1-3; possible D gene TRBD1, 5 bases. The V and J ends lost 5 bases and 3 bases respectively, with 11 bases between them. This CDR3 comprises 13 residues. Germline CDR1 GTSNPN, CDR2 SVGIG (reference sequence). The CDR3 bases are TGTGCCTGGTCAGGGCTACTTGGAAACACCATATATTTT. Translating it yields CAWSGLLGNTIYF.

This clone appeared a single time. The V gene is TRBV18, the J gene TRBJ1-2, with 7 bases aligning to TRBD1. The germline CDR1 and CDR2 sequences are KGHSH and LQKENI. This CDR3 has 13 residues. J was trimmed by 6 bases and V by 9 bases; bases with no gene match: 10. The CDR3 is CASLQGQGNGYTF. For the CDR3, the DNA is TGTGCCAGTTTACAGGGGCAGGGGAATGGCTACACCTTC.

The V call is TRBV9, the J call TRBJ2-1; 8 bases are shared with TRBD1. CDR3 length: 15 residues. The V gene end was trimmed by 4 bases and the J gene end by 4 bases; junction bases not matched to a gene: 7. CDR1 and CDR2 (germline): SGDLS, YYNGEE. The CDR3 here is CASSPNRGFYNEQFF. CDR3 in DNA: TGTGCCAGCAGCCCTAACAGGGGGTTTTACAATGAGCAGTTCTTC.

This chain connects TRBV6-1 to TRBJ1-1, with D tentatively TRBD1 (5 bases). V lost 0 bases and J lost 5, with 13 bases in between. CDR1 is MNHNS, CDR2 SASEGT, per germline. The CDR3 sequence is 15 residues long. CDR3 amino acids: CASSEAMGVATEAFF. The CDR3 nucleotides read TGTGCCAGCAGTGAAGCAATGGGGGTTGCGACTGAAGCTTTCTTT.

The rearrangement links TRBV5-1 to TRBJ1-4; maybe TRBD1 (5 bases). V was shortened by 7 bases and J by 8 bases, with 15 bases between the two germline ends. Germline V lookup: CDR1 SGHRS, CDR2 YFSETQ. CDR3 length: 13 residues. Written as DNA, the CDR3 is TGCGCCAGCTCGGAGGGGAGAGGGGAAAAACTGTTTTTT. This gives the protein CASSEGRGEKLFF.

CDR3 region: CASSATGHQETQYF. DNA for the CDR3: TGTGCCAGCAGCGCGACAGGGCATCAAGAGACCCAGTACTTC. J is TRBJ2-5 and V is TRBV7-7; 7 bases are shared with TRBD1. Germline CDR1 reads SSHAT; CDR2 reads FNYEAQ (reference sequence). There are 14 residues in the CDR3. J lost 2 bases, V lost 5 bases, and 5 bases had no gene match.

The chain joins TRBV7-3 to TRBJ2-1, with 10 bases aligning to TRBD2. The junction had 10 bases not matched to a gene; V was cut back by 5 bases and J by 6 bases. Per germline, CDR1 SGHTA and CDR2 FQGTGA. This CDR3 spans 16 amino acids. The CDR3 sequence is CASSQAGGLGLNEQFF. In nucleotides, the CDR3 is TGTGCCAGCAGCCAAGCGGGGGGGCTCGGTCTCAATGAGCAGTTCTTC. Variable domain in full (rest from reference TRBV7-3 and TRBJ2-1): GAGVSQTPSNKVTEKGKYVELRCDPISGHTALYWYRQSLGQGPEFLIYFQGTGAADDSGLPNDRFFAVRPEGSVSTLKIQRTERGDSAVYLCASSQAGGLGLNEQFFGPGTRLTVL.